These T cell receptor beta chains were read from a single sample in a study of esophageal squamous cell carcinoma tumors. One entry per CDR3 protein results from TCRdb running MiXCR on the 5' RACE reads. The sample has around 5,900 distinct CDR3 sequences, about 20% seen once. Sequencing was performed on tumor tissue. These receptors were collected from a man aged 50 or older with esophageal squamous cell carcinoma. CDR3s include the opening cysteine and the closing phenylalanine or tryptophan. A D gene is named only where the DNA matches it firmly. The size entry is marked missing in some rows and otherwise reads once, few, many or a size class.

j_call clone_size v_call d_call cdr3_aa cdr3_nt
TRBJ2-1 - TRBV20-1 - CSALISGPYNEQFF TGCAGTGCTCTCATAAGCGGACCTTACAATGAGCAGTTCTTC
TRBJ1-1 many TRBV5-6 TRBD1 CASSMPGTGFSEAFF TGTGCCAGCAGCATGCCCGGGACAGGGTTCTCTGAAGCTTTCTTT
TRBJ2-2 few TRBV5-4 - CASSLGRTANTGELFF TGTGCCAGCAGCTTGGGTCGGACAGCGAACACCGGGGAGCTGTTTTTT
TRBJ2-5 medium-sized TRBV5-1 TRBD2 CASSLVRGGAQYF TGCGCCAGCAGCTTGGTTCGGGGAGGGGCCCAGTACTTC
TRBJ2-4 few TRBV14 - CASSQELAKNIQYF TGTGCCAGCAGCCAGGAACTAGCCAAAAACATTCAGTACTTC
TRBJ2-1 few TRBV7-3 TRBD2 CASSLNSGGRVNEQFF TGTGCCAGCAGCTTAAATAGCGGCGGGAGGGTCAATGAGCAGTTCTTC
TRBJ1-2 medium-sized TRBV28 TRBD1 CASSHSGTDYGYTF TGTGCCAGCAGTCACTCCGGGACAGACTATGGCTACACCTTC
TRBJ2-7 medium-sized TRBV27 TRBD2 CASSFSLAGASEQYF TGTGCCAGCAGTTTCTCCCTAGCGGGAGCGAGCGAGCAGTACTTC
TRBJ2-1 few TRBV6-6 - CASSYSTRVDEQFF TGTGCCAGCAGTTACTCGACCAGAGTGGATGAGCAGTTCTTC
TRBJ2-5 - TRBV20-1 - CSASRSSQVGETQYF TGCAGTGCTAGTCGGTCGTCACAGGTTGGAGAGACCCAGTACTTC
TRBJ1-6 many TRBV9 - CASSVSDTESPLHF TGTGCCAGCAGCGTGAGTGACACAGAATCACCCCTCCACTTT
TRBJ1-2 medium-sized TRBV7-8 - CAIAPTGWVVGGYTF TGTGCCATCGCCCCCACGGGGTGGGTCGTAGGTGGCTACACCTTC
TRBJ2-7 medium-sized TRBV27 TRBD2 CASSYSREGTYEQYF TGTGCCAGCAGTTACAGTCGGGAGGGCACCTACGAGCAGTACTTC
TRBJ1-4 many TRBV18 - CASSPGDQREKLFF TGTGCCAGCTCACCCGGAGACCAGAGGGAAAAACTGTTTTTT
TRBJ2-7 - TRBV12-3/TRBV12-4 - CVSSIDRREQYF TGTGTCAGCAGCATAGACAGACGCGAGCAGTACTTC
TRBJ1-1 medium-sized TRBV15 - CATSRGGGDHTEAFF TGTGCCACCAGCAGAGGTGGGGGGGACCACACTGAAGCTTTCTTT